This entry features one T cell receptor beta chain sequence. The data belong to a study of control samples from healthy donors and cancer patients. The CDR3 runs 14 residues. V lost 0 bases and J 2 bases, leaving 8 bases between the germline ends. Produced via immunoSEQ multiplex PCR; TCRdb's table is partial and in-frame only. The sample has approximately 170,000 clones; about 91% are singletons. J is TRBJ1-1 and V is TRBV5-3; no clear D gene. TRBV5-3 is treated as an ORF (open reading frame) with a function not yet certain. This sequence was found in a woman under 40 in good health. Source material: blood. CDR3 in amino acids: CARSLGGENTEAFF. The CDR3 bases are TGTGCCAGAAGCTTGGGTGGAGAAAACACTGAAGCTTTCTTT.